The entry below describes one TCR beta chain. Its antigen remains unidentified. No base-level quality is on record; no much larger clone is a single base apart. This record comes from a study of blood T cell repertoires in COVID-19 (dated by TCRdb to the early 2020s). About the full investigation: Samples from collaborators originated in the United States, Italy and Spain and spanned both the acute and convalescent phases of COVID-19. The material from the prospective study consisted of cDNA or gDNA derived from T cells, B-cell-depleted T cells, or PBMCs. A freely available public database, intended as a resource for researchers studying the immune response to SARS-CoV-2, is where the repertoires were released. The sample metadata nearly always contained a de-identified subject ID, COVID-19 status, age in years and sex. HLA class I and class II types, where available, came from metadata supplied by the sample provider rather than from assay-based typing. The samples were drawn from the first 160 participants of the ongoing ImmuneRACE study and from more than 1,000 subjects provided by 6 global collaborators. The dataset comprised deeply sampled blood TCRbeta repertoires from subjects exposed to, actively infected with, or recovered from COVID-19. Study-wide findings and limitations: How much clinical and demographic metadata was included differed by source and by participant, and the metadata was provided uncurated.

In the prospective study, participants were about 18 to 95 years old, resided in about two dozen geographic areas of the United States, and were enrolled through a virtual design. In the prospective study, cohorts were assigned on the basis of participant-reported clinical history obtained from a screening survey and a study questionnaire. In the prospective study, mobile phlebotomists collected whole blood, serum and a nasopharyngeal or oropharyngeal swab from each participant. Prospective study participants could optionally give additional blood draws and questionnaires over an approximately two-month period. Blood samples from the prospective study were shipped frozen or at room temperature prior to DNA extraction. The CDR3 runs 12 amino acids, cysteine and phenylalanine included. CDR3 DNA only is kept here, 36 bases in frame from base 1. CDR1 and CDR2, per the germline V gene, are WSHSY and SAAADI. The trim is 2 bases for V and 12 bases for J, with a gap of 10 bases between the germline ends.

TCRbeta CDR3 regions were amplified from genomic DNA using the immunoSEQ Assay, a bias-controlled multiplex PCR. Regarding the original processing steps: Nucleated cell counts per sample were estimated from amplification of reference gene primers within the assay. Sequence reads were collapsed and filtered to measure the absolute abundance of every unique TCRbeta CDR3 rearrangement. Productive Simpson clonality was computed per sample as the square root of Simpson's diversity index over productive rearrangements. Held by TCRdb, this immuneACCESS table contains in-frame sequences only and omits some clones. Under half of the omission traces to an unresolved V gene where checked; the cause of the rest is unknown. Clonal size and the V and J genes are those of that table, whereas D and trimming came from the DNA. The sample has around 240,000 clones on record, 91% of them singletons. The ten largest clones take up 1.2% of the sample.

The sequencing input was PBMCs or T cells enriched from blood (not recorded which). The origin of this receptor is a human donor in a cohort exposed to, infected with or recovered from COVID-19 (not recorded which). The donor label of this sample is uncertain. Recombination connected TRBV10-2 to TRBJ1-4; TRBD1 is perhaps the D gene, given 5 matching bases. CDR3 loop: CASSEPPGELFF. In nucleotides, the sequence is TGCGCCAGCAGTGAGCCGCCGGGGGAACTGTTTTTT.